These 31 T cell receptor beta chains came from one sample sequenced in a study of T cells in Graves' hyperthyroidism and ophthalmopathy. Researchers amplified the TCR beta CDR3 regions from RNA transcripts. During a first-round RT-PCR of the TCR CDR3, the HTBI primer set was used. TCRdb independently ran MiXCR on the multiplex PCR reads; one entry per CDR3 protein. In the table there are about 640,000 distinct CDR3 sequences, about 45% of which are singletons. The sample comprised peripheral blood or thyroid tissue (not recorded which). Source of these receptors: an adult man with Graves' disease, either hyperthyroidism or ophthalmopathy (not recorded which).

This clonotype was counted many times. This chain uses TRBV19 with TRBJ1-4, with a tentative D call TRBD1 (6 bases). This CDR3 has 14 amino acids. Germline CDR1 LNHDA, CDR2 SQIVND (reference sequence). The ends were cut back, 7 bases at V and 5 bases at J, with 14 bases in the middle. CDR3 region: CASKEGQGNEKLFF. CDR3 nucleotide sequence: TGTGCCAGTAAGGAAGGCCAGGGGAATGAAAAACTGTTTTTT. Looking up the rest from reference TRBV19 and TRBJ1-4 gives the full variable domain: DGGITQSPKYLFRKEGQNVTLSCEQNLNHDAMYWYRQDPGQGLRLIYYSQIVNDFQKGDIAEGYSVSREKKESFPLTVTSAQKNPTAFYLCASKEGQGNEKLFFGSGTQLSVL.

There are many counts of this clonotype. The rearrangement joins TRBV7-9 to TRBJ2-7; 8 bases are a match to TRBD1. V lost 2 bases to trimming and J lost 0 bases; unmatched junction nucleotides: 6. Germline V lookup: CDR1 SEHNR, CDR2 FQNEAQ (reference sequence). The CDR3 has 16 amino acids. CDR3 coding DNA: TGTGCCAGCAGCTTATTCAGGGGGCTTAGCTCCTACGAGCAGTACTTC. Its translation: CASSLFRGLSSYEQYF.

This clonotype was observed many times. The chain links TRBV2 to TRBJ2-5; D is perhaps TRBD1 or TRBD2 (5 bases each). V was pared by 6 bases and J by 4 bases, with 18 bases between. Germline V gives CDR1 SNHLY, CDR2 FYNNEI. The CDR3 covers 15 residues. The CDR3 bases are TGTGCCAGCAGCCCTACGGGACGCCCGGGAGAGACCCAGTACTTC. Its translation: CASSPTGRPGETQYF. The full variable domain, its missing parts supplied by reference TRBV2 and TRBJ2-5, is EPEVTQTPSHQVTQMGQEVILRCVPISNHLYFYWYRQILGQKVEFLVSFYNNEISEKSEIFDDQFSVERPDGSNFTLKIRSTKLEDSAMYFCASSPTGRPGETQYFGPGTRLLVL.

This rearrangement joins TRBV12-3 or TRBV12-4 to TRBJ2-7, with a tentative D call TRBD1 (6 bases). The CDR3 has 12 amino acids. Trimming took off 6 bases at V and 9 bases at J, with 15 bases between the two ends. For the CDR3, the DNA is TGTGCCAGCAGCCAAGCAGGGGAATGGCAGTACTTC. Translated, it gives CASSQAGEWQYF.

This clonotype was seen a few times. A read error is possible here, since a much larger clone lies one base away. DNA of the CDR3: TGTGCCAGCAAACTAACAGGGGACAATCAGCCCCAGCATTTT. Translated: CASKLTGDNQPQHF. The V and J genes are TRBV12-3 or TRBV12-4 and TRBJ1-5; 7 bases agree with TRBD1. V shed 7 bases and J 3 bases; nucleotides not matched to a gene: 6. The CDR3 is made up of 14 amino acids.

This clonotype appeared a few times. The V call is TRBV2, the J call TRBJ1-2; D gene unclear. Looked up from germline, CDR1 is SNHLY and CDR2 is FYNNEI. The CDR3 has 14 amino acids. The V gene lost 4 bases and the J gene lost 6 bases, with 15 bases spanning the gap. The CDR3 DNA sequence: TGTGCCAGCAGTGCTAACCTCGCAGAAAATGGCTACACCTTC. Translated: CASSANLAENGYTF.

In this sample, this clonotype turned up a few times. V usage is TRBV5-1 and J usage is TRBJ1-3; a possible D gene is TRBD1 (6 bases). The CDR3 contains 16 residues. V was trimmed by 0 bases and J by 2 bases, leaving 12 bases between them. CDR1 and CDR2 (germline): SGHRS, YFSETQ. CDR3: CASSLGHRVPGNTIYF. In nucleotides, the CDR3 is TGCGCCAGCAGCTTGGGACACAGGGTGCCTGGAAACACCATATATTTT.

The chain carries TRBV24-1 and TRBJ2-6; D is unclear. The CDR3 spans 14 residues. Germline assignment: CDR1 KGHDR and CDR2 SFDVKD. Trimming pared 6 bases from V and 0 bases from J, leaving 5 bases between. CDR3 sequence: CATSKGSGANVLTF. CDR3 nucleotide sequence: TGTGCCACCAGTAAGGGCTCTGGGGCCAACGTCCTGACTTTC.

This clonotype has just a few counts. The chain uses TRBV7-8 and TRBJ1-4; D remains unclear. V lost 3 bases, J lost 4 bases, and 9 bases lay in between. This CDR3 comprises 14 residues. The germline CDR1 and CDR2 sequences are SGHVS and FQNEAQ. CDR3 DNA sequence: TGTGCCAGCAGCTTGACGGGAAATAATGAAAAACTGTTTTTT. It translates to CASSLTGNNEKLFF.

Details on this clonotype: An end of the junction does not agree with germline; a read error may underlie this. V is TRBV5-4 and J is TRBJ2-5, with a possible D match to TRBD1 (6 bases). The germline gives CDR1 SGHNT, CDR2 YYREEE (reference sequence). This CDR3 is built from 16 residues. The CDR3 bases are TGTGCCAGCAGCCGCCGGACAGCCGCAGACCAAGAGGCCCAGTACTTC. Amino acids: CASSRRTAADQEAQYF.

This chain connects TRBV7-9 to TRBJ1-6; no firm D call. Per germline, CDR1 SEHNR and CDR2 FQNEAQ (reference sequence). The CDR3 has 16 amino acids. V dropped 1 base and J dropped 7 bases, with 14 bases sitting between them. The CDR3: CASSLGGVSLNSPLHF. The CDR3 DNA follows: TGTGCCAGCAGCTTAGGCGGGGTTTCCTTAAATTCACCCCTCCACTTT.

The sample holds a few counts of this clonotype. CDR3 residues: CSARDVGRLYTEAFF. CDR3 nucleotides: TGCAGTGCTAGAGATGTAGGCCGTTTGTACACTGAAGCTTTCTTT. The gene calls are TRBV20-1 and TRBJ1-1; D is ambiguous. This CDR3 comprises 15 residues. The germline V and J ends were trimmed by 0 bases and 3 bases, with 14 bases remaining between them. Per germline, CDR1 DFQATT and CDR2 SNEGSKA (reference sequence).

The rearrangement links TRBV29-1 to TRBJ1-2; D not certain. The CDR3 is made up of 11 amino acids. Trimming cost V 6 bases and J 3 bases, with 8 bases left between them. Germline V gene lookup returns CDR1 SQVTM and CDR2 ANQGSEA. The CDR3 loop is CSVRQDYGYTF. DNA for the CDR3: TGCAGCGTACGACAAGACTATGGCTACACCTTC.

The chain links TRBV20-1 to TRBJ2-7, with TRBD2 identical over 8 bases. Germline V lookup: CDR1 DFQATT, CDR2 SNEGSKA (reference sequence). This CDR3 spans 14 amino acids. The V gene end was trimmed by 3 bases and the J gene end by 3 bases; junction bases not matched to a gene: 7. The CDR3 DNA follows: TGCAGTGCTAGGTCCCCGGGACTAGACTACGAGCAGTACTTC. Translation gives CSARSPGLDYEQYF.

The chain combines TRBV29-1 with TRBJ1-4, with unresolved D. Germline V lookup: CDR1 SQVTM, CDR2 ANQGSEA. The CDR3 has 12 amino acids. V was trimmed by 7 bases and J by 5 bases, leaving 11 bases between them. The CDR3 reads CSARPENEKLFF. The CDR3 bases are TGCAGCGCCCGCCCCGAGAATGAAAAACTGTTTTTT. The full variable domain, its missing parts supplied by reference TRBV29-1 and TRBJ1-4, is SAVISQKPSRDICQRGTSLTIQCQVDSQVTMMFWYRQQPGQSLTLIATANQGSEATYESGFVIDKFPISRPNLTFSTLTVSNMSPEDSSIYLCSARPENEKLFFGSGTQLSVL.

CDR3 in DNA: TGTGCCAGTAGTATGGGCGGAGCACGGGATCAGCCCCAGCATTTT. It is translated as CASSMGGARDQPQHF. The V gene is TRBV19, the J gene TRBJ1-5; no definite D call. Trimming removed 3 bases at V and 5 bases at J, with 14 bases between. The CDR3 length is 15 residues. The germline gives CDR1 LNHDA, CDR2 SQIVND (reference sequence).

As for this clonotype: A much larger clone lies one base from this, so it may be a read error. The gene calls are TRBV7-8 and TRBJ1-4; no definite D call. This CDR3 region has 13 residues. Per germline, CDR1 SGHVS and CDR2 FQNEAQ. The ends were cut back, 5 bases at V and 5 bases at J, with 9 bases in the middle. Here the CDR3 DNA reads TGTGCCAGCAGCCAAAGGTTAAATGAAAAACTGTTTTTT. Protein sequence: CASSQRLNEKLFF.

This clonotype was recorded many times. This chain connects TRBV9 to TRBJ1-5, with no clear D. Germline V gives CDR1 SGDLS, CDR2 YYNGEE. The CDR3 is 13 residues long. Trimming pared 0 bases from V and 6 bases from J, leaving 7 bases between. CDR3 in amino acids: CASSVVEGQPQHF. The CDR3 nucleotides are TGTGCCAGCAGCGTAGTGGAGGGTCAGCCCCAGCATTTT.

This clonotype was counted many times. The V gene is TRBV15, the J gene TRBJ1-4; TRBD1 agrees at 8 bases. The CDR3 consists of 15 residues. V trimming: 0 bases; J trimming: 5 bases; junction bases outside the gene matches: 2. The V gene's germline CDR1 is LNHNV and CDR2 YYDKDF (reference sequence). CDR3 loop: CATSREGQVNEKLFF. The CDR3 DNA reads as TGTGCCACCAGCAGAGAGGGACAGGTGAATGAAAAACTGTTTTTT. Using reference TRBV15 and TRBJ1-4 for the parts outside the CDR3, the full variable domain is DAMVIQNPRYQVTQFGKPVTLSCSQTLNHNVMYWYQQKSSQAPKLLFHYYDKDFNNEADTPDNFQSRRPNTSFCFLDIRSPGLGDTAMYLCATSREGQVNEKLFFGSGTQLSVL.

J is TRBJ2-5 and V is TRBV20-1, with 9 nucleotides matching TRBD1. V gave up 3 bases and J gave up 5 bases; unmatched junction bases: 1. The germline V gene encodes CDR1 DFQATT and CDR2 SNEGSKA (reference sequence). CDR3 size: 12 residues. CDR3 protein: CSARGTGETQYF. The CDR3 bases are TGCAGTGCTAGGGGGACAGGGGAGACCCAGTACTTC.

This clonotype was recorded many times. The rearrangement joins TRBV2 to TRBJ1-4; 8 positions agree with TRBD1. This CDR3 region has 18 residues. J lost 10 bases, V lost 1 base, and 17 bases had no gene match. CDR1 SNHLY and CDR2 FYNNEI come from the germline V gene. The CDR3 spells CASSEEGRTGYARGKLFF. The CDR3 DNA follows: TGTGCCAGCAGTGAAGAAGGTCGGACAGGGTACGCCAGGGGAAAACTGTTTTTT. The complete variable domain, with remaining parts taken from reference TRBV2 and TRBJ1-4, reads EPEVTQTPSHQVTQMGQEVILRCVPISNHLYFYWYRQILGQKVEFLVSFYNNEISEKSEIFDDQFSVERPDGSNFTLKIRSTKLEDSAMYFCASSEEGRTGYARGKLFFGSGTQLSVL.

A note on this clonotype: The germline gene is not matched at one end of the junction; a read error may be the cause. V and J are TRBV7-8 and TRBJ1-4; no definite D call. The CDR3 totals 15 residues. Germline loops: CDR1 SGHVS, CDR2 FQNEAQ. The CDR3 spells CASSLDSGVSEKLFF. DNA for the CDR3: TGCGCCAGCAGCTTGGATTCCGGCGTCTCGGAAAAACTGTTTTTT.

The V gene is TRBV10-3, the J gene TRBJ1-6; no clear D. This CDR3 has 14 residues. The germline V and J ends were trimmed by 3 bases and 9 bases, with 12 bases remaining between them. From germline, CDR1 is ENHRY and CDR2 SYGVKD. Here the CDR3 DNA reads TGTGCCATCAGTGAATTGGGGTCCGTTTCACCCCTCCACTTT. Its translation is CAISELGSVSPLHF.

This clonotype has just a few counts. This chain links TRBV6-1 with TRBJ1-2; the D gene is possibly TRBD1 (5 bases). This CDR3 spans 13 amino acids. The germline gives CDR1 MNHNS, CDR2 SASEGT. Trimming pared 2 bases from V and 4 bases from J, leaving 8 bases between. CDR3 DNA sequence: TGTGCCAGCAGTGAATCGGGGGGCTATGGCTACACCTTC. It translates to CASSESGGYGYTF.

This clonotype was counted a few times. CDR3 residues: CASSPPDQETQYF. The DNA of the CDR3 is TGTGCCAGCAGCCCTCCGGATCAAGAGACCCAGTACTTC. This rearrangement joins TRBV7-9 to TRBJ2-5; no reliable D call. Trimming cost V 5 bases and J 2 bases, with 9 bases left between them. In germline, CDR1 is SEHNR, CDR2 FQNEAQ (reference sequence). The CDR3 runs to 13 residues.

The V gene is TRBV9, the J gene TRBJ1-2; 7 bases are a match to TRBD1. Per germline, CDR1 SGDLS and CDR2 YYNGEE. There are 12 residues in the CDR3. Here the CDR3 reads CARGGSDYGYTF. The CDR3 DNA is TGTGCTAGAGGGGGCAGTGACTATGGCTACACCTTC.

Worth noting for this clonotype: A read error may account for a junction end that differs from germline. The CDR3 sequence: CASRLRPASGVNVLTF. The CDR3, as DNA: TGTGCCAGCAGGCTGAGACCGGCCTCTGGGGTCAACGTCCTGACTTTC. V is TRBV9 and J is TRBJ2-6; D unresolved. The CDR3 sequence is 16 residues long. CDR1 and CDR2 from the germline V gene are SGDLS and YYNGEE.

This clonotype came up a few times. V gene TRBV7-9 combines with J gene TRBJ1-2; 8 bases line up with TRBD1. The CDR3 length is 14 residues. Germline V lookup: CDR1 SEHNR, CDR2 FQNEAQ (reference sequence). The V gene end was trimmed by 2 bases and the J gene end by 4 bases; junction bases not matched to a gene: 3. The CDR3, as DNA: TGTGCCAGCAGCTTATCGACAGGGGTCTATGGCTACACCTTC. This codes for CASSLSTGVYGYTF.

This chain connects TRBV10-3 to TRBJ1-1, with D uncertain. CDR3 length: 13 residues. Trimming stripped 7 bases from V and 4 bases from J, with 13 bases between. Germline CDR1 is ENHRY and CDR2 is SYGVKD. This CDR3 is CAIKGPVLTEAFF. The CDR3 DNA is TGTGCCATCAAAGGGCCGGTGCTCACTGAAGCTTTCTTT.

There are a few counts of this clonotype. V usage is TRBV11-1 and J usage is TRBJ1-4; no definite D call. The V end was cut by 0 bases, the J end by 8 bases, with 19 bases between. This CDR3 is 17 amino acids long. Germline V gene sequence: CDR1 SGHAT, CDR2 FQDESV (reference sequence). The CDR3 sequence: CASSLAHYGPREEKLFF. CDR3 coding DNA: TGTGCCAGCAGCTTAGCACATTATGGACCCCGGGAGGAAAAACTGTTTTTT.

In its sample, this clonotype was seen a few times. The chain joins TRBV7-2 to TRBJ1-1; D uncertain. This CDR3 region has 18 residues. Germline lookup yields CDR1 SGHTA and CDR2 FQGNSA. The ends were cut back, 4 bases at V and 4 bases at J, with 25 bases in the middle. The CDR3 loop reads CASSSATLPRGGGTEAFF. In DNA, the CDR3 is TGTGCCAGCAGCTCCGCCACTCTTCCCCGCGGTGGTGGCACTGAAGCTTTCTTT.